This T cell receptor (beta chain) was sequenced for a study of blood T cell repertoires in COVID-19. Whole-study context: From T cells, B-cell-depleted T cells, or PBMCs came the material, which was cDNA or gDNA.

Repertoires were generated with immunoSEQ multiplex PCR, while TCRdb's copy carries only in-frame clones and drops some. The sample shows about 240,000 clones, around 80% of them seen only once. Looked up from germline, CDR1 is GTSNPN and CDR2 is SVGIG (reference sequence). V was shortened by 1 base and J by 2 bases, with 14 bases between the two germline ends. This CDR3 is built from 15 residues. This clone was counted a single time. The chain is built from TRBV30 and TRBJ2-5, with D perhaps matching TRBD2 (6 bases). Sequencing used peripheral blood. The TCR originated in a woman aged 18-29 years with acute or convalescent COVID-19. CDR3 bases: TGTGCCTGGAGTGCGGAGGGACGCTTGCAAGAGACCCAGTACTTC. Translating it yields CAWSAEGRLQETQYF.